This TCR beta chain was recorded in a study of T cells in Graves' hyperthyroidism and ophthalmopathy. General study findings and limits: Ophthalmopathy got predicted by the model a median approximately 6.3 months before its onset.

The CDR3 regions of TCR beta were amplified from RNA transcripts. First-round RT-PCR with HTBI primers amplified the TCR CDR3 region. TCRdb reprocessed the multiplex PCR reads via MiXCR and lists one record per CDR3 protein. The sample shows hundreds of thousands of distinct CDR3 sequences, approximately 17% of them seen only once. As to this clonotype: No antigen is known for it.

CDR1 SEHNR and CDR2 FQNEAQ come from the germline V gene (reference sequence). The CDR3 runs to 17 residues. The V and J ends lost 0 bases and 2 bases, in that order; junction bases with no gene match: 4. The receptor was derived from a woman in her late teens or twenties with Graves' ophthalmopathy. Input material: blood. The chain carries TRBV7-9 and TRBJ2-3; 11 bases are a match to TRBD2. The CDR3 sequence is CASSLAGLAENTDTQYF. The CDR3 coding sequence is TGTGCCAGCAGCTTAGCGGGACTAGCGGAGAACACAGATACGCAGTATTTT.